This T cell receptor beta chain was found in a study of cytomegalovirus exposure and HLA in healthy donors. Germline V gene sequence: CDR1 SGHAT, CDR2 FQNNGV. The CDR3 spans 15 residues. Trimming took off 5 bases at V and 0 bases at J, with 11 bases between the two ends. Assay: immunoSEQ multiplex PCR; the TCRdb copy retains only in-frame clones and omits some. The sample has about 150,000 clones, over 90% seen once. The sample consisted of PBMCs. The sequence derives from a young man in good health and CMV-seropositive. V is TRBV11-2 and J is TRBJ1-3; D is unclear. The CDR3 DNA is TGTGCCAGCAGCGGCGGACTGAGCTCTGGAAACACCATATATTTT. Encoded protein: CASSGGLSSGNTIYF.